The 6 T cell receptor beta chains presented below share a single source sample, sequenced in a study of OX40 agonist ivuxolimab in advanced cancers. TCRdb keeps only in-frame clones here, not all; method: immunoSEQ multiplex PCR. This sample yields around 64,000 clones, of which about four fifths are seen a single time; 5% belongs to the top ten. The input for sequencing was CD4+ or CD8+ T cells sorted from blood, taken in a trial of the OX40 agonist ivuxolimab. The receptors here all came from an adult with an advanced solid tumor such as melanoma, head and neck, liver or kidney cancer.

This clone turned up a few times. The V call is TRBV30, the J call TRBJ2-2, with D maybe TRBD2 (6 bases). V dropped 4 bases and J dropped 6 bases, with 9 bases sitting between them. The CDR3 contains 12 residues. Germline V gives CDR1 GTSNPN, CDR2 SVGIG (reference sequence). This chain's CDR3 is CAWNSGAGELFF. The DNA of the CDR3 is TGTGCCTGGAATTCGGGGGCCGGGGAGCTGTTTTTT.

This chain joins TRBV4-1 and TRBJ1-6, with D perhaps TRBD1 (6 bases). V lost 0 bases to trimming and J lost 7 bases, with 13 bases between them. The CDR3 extends over 16 amino acids. CDR1 is MGHRA and CDR2 is YSYEKL in the germline V gene. Here the CDR3 reads CASSQDQYRENSPLHF. The CDR3 DNA follows: TGCGCCAGCAGCCAAGATCAATACAGGGAGAATTCACCCCTCCACTTT.

In this sample, this clone turned up once. This chain links TRBV7-3 with TRBJ2-2; 11 bases are shared with TRBD1. The length of the CDR3 is 15 residues. Germline trimming cut 7 bases from V and 4 bases from J; bases unmatched to any gene: 5. Looked up from germline, CDR1 is SGHTA and CDR2 is FQGTGA. The CDR3 coding sequence is TGTGCCAGCACCTCGGGACAGGGGGTCACCGGGGAGCTGTTTTTT. Translation: CASTSGQGVTGELFF.

The CDR3 DNA reads as TGTGCCAGCAGCTCCCGGGACAGGGCGTCCTACGAGCAGTACTTC. It specifies CASSSRDRASYEQYF. The chain links TRBV7-8 to TRBJ2-7; 9 nucleotides match TRBD1. The CDR3 is 15 residues long. With 4 bases clipped from V and 1 base from J, the junction kept 5 bases outside the gene matches. From germline, CDR1 is SGHVS and CDR2 FQNEAQ.

The genes are TRBV11-2 and TRBJ2-7, with D possibly TRBD2 on 7 matching bases. The V and J ends lost 6 bases and 4 bases respectively, with 19 bases between them. Germline CDR1 reads SGHAT; CDR2 reads FQNNGV. CDR3 length: 15 residues. CDR3 protein: CASRKVGGALYEQYF. CDR3 in DNA: TGTGCCAGCAGAAAAGTTGGGGGGGCTCTGTACGAGCAGTACTTC.

V and J are TRBV7-9 and TRBJ2-7; D gene unclear. The length of the CDR3 is 9 residues. Trimming stripped 8 bases from V and 3 bases from J, with 2 bases between. Germline CDR1 is SEHNR and CDR2 is FQNEAQ (reference sequence). The CDR3 reads CASHYEQYF. The CDR3 DNA follows: TGTGCCAGCCACTACGAGCAGTACTTC.